This TCR beta chain was documented in a study of T cells in Graves' hyperthyroidism and ophthalmopathy. The CDR3 runs 17 residues. The V end was cut by 4 bases, the J end by 5 bases, with 22 bases between. CDR1 is SGHRS, CDR2 YFSETQ, per germline. Study-level results: Most thyroid clonotypes with frequency above 0.001 were detected in blood. Ophthalmopathy was identified by the model a median about seven months ahead of onset.

RNA transcripts provided the source from which TCR beta CDR3 regions were amplified. HTBI primers were used for first-round RT-PCR of the TCR CDR3. A single record per CDR3 protein comes from TCRdb applying MiXCR to the multiplex PCR reads. The sample lists around 600,000 distinct CDR3 sequences; approximately 14% were seen once. Note on this clonotype: Antigen specificity is unknown.

Each ophthalmopathy patient scored at least 3 on the Clinical Activity Score and at least 4 on NOSPECS grade, with duration under 3 months. Diagnoses were made from clinical symptoms, serum measures (thyroxine and TRAb), thyroid ultrasound and orbital computed tomography. This receptor was obtained from a woman under 30 with Graves' ophthalmopathy. The specimen was blood. V usage is TRBV5-1 and J usage is TRBJ2-1, with unresolved D. CDR3 nucleotide sequence: TGCGCCAGCAGCCCCGACCCGATTTTCCGGGTAAACAATGAGCAGTTCTTC. Translated: CASSPDPIFRVNNEQFF. Full variable domain (missing parts from reference TRBV5-1 and TRBJ2-1): KAGVTQTPRYLIKTRGQQVTLSCSPISGHRSVSWYQQTPGQGLQFLFEYFSETQRNKGNFPGRFSGRQFSNSRSEMNVSTLELGDSALYLCASSPDPIFRVNNEQFFGPGTRLTVL.